The 16 T cell receptor beta chains below were found in one sample sequenced in a study of blood T cell repertoires in COVID-19. The assay was immunoSEQ multiplex PCR, and TCRdb's table has in-frame clones only and misses some. The repertoire includes roughly 250,000 clones, about 80% of them detected once, and approximately 1.9% sits in the top ten. What was sequenced was peripheral blood. These receptors originate from a woman older than 75 with acute or convalescent COVID-19.

This clone was seen a few times. The genes are TRBV29-1 and TRBJ2-7, with D perhaps TRBD1 (6 bases). Germline V CDR1 and CDR2: SQVTM, ANQGSEA. With 1 base removed from V and 0 bases from J, the gap between germline ends came to 16 bases. This CDR3 spans 16 amino acids. The CDR3 loop is CSVEASNRAASYEQYF. CDR3 sequence (DNA): TGCAGCGTTGAAGCATCCAACAGGGCTGCCTCCTACGAGCAGTACTTC.

The chain employs TRBV5-3 and TRBJ2-7; 11 positions agree with TRBD1. TRBV5-3 is marked as an open reading frame, function uncertain. J was trimmed by 4 bases and V by 2 bases; bases with no gene match: 8. CDR3 length: 16 residues. The chain's CDR3 is CARSLYGGQGVYEQYF. The DNA for the CDR3 is TGTGCCAGAAGCTTATATGGGGGACAGGGGGTTTACGAGCAGTACTTC.

The chain recombines TRBV7-2 with TRBJ1-6, with no clear D. CDR3 length equals 12 residues. In germline, CDR1 is SGHTA, CDR2 FQGNSA. V dropped 5 bases and J dropped 9 bases, with 8 bases sitting between them. The chain's CDR3 is CASSNSASPLHF. Here the CDR3 DNA reads TGTGCCAGCAGCAACTCCGCTTCACCCCTCCACTTT.

V gene TRBV27 combines with J gene TRBJ1-5; TRBD1 might be the D (6 bases). CDR1 and CDR2 from the germline V gene are MNHEY and SMNVEV (reference sequence). There are 11 residues in the CDR3. Trimming cost V 8 bases and J 7 bases, with 9 bases left between them. This CDR3 is CASAGGQPQHF. In DNA, the CDR3 is TGTGCCAGCGCGGGGGGCCAGCCCCAGCATTTT.

The V gene is TRBV5-6, the J gene TRBJ1-2; 9 bases line up with TRBD1. This CDR3 spans 16 amino acids. The germline V gene has CDR1 SGHDT and CDR2 YYEEEE. The J segment lost 8 bases and the V segment lost 3 bases, leaving 14 bases of the junction unmatched. CDR3 sequence (DNA): TGTGCCAGCAGCTCTTTCTCGACAGGGGGGCCCCCGGGCTACACCTTC. Its protein product is CASSSFSTGGPPGYTF.

This chain joins TRBV20-1 and TRBJ2-5, with 9 bases fitting TRBD1. The germline V gene has CDR1 DFQATT and CDR2 SNEGSKA (reference sequence). The J segment lost 4 bases and the V segment lost 3 bases, leaving 6 bases of the junction unmatched. The CDR3 consists of 14 residues. The CDR3 nucleotides read TGCAGTGCTAGTTTGGACAGGGGAATAGAGACCCAGTACTTC. It specifies CSASLDRGIETQYF.

V gene TRBV21-1 combines with J gene TRBJ2-5; the table assigns TRBD2, which was not confirmed against the DNA. TRBV21-1 corresponds to a pseudogene. This CDR3 has 13 amino acids. Written as DNA, the CDR3 is TGTGCCAGCAGCAGAGAGGTATCGAAGACCCAGTACTTC. Translated, it gives CASSREVSKTQYF.

CDR3 coding DNA: TGTGCCAGCAGTTTTCATACTAGAGAGACCCAGTACTTC. Its translation: CASSFHTRETQYF. This sequence joins TRBV12-3 or TRBV12-4 and TRBJ2-5; possibly TRBD2 for D (5 bases). Trimming left V 3 bases short and J 4 bases short, with 9 bases between. The CDR3 extends over 13 amino acids.

This clone came up a few times. This sequence joins TRBV7-2 and TRBJ1-5; 7 nucleotides agree with TRBD1. The CDR3 is 17 residues long. V lost 3 bases, J lost 0 bases, and 8 bases stayed unmatched. The germline V gene encodes CDR1 SGHTA and CDR2 FQGNSA. The CDR3 DNA is TGTGCCAGCAGCTTGCAAGGGGGCCTTTATAGCAATCAGCCCCAGCATTTT. Translating gives CASSLQGGLYSNQPQHF.

This sequence joins TRBV7-2 and TRBJ2-1, with 10 bases that match TRBD1. The germline gives CDR1 SGHTA, CDR2 FQGNSA. The CDR3 sequence is 16 residues long. V lost 0 bases and J lost 9; bases outside the gene matches: 8. DNA for the CDR3: TGTGCCAGCAGCTTAGCCTCCGGGACAGGGGTTGTTGAGCAGTTCTTC. Residues: CASSLASGTGVVEQFF.

This clone was seen a few times. This sequence joins TRBV18 and TRBJ1-3; D may be TRBD1 (6 bases). This CDR3 is 15 amino acids long. In germline, CDR1 is KGHSH, CDR2 LQKENI. The V end lost 3 bases, the J end lost 0 bases, and 9 bases lay between the germline ends. The CDR3 DNA reads TGTGCCAGCTCACCGAGACAGGACTCTGGAAACACCATATATTTT. Protein sequence: CASSPRQDSGNTIYF.

V usage is TRBV6-2 or TRBV6-3 and J usage is TRBJ2-5; TRBD1 matches 9 bases. The V gene's germline CDR1 is MNHEY and CDR2 SVGEGT. The CDR3 loop spans 14 amino acids. V shed 6 bases, J shed 3 bases, and the junction held 5 bases outside the gene matches. The CDR3 nucleotides are TGTGCCAGCAGCCAGCGGACAGGGGAAGAGACCCAGTACTTC. This sequence encodes CASSQRTGEETQYF.

The chain joins TRBV6-2 or TRBV6-3 to TRBJ2-1, with 16 bases that match TRBD2. This CDR3 spans 17 amino acids. Looked up from germline, CDR1 is MNHEY and CDR2 is SVGEGT. V shed 5 bases and J 7 bases; nucleotides not matched to a gene: 8. The CDR3 DNA reads as TGTGCCAGCAGTCGTCCGGGACTAGCGGGGGGGCAGAATGAGCAGTTCTTC. Amino acid sequence: CASSRPGLAGGQNEQFF.

There are many counts of this clone. V usage is TRBV5-1 and J usage is TRBJ2-4, with TRBD2 as a possible D gene (5 bases). From germline, CDR1 is SGHRS and CDR2 YFSETQ. V was clipped by 4 bases and J by 1 base, with 9 bases between them. The CDR3 spans 14 residues. DNA for the CDR3: TGCGCCAGCAGCGGCGGGTACGCCAAAAACATTCAGTACTTC. Protein product: CASSGGYAKNIQYF. Combining the CDR3 with reference TRBV5-1 and TRBJ2-4 gives the whole variable domain KAGVTQTPRYLIKTRGQQVTLSCSPISGHRSVSWYQQTPGQGLQFLFEYFSETQRNKGNFPGRFSGRQFSNSRSEMNVSTLELGDSALYLCASSGGYAKNIQYFGAGTRLSVL.

The table lists this clone with a few counts. J is TRBJ1-2 and V is TRBV2; 7 nucleotides agree with TRBD1. V gave up 5 bases and J gave up 5 bases; unmatched junction bases: 8. The CDR3 is made up of 14 amino acids. CDR1 and CDR2 from the germline V gene are SNHLY and FYNNEI. CDR3 DNA sequence: TGTGCCAGCAGTTTGGACAGGCGAGGGTATGGCTACACCTTC. As protein: CASSLDRRGYGYTF.

The gene calls are TRBV28 and TRBJ2-2; possible D gene TRBD2, 6 bases. This CDR3 contains 15 residues. Germline lookup yields CDR1 MDHEN and CDR2 SYDVKM. With 3 bases removed from V and 2 bases from J, the gap between germline ends came to 10 bases. This CDR3 reads CASSFRGTNTGELFF. The DNA of the CDR3 is TGTGCCAGCAGTTTTCGCGGGACTAACACCGGGGAGCTGTTTTTT. The full variable domain, in which reference TRBV28 and TRBJ2-2 provide the parts outside the CDR3, is DVKVTQSSRYLVKRTGEKVFLECVQDMDHENMFWYRQDPGLGLRLIYFSYDVKMKEKGDIPEGYSVSREKKERFSLILESASTNQTSMYLCASSFRGTNTGELFFGEGSRLTVL.